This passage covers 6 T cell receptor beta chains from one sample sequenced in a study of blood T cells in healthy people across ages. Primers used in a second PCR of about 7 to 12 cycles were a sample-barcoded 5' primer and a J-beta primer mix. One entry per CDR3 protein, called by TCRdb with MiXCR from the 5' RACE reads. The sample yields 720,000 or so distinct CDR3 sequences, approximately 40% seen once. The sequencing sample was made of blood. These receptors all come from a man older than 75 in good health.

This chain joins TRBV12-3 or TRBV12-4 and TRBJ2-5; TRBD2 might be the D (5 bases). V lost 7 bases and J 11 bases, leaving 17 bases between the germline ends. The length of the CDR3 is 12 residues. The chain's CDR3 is CASMSDYNEQYF. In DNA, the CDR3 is TGTGCCAGCATGTCAGACTACAATGAGCAGTACTTC.

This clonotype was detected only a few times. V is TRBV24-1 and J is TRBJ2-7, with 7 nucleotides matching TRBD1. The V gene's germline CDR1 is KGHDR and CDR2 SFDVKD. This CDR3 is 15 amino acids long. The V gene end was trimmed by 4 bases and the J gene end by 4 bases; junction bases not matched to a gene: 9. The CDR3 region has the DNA TGTGCCACCAGTGACGCTCACAGGGGTTATTACGAGCAGTACTTC. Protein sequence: CATSDAHRGYYEQYF.

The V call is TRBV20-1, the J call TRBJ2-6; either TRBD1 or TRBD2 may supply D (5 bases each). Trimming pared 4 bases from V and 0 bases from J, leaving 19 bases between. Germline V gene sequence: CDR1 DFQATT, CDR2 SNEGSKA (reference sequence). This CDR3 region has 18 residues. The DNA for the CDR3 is TGCAGTGCTACCCACAACCGGGACGGCGGCTCTGGGGCCAACGTCCTGACTTTC. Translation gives CSATHNRDGGSGANVLTF.

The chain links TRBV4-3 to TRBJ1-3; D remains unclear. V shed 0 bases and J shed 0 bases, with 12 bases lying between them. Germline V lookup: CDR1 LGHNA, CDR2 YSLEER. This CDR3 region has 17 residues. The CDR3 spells CASSQEHRPTSGNTIYF. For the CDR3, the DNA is TGCGCCAGCAGCCAAGAACACAGACCCACCTCTGGAAACACCATATATTTT.

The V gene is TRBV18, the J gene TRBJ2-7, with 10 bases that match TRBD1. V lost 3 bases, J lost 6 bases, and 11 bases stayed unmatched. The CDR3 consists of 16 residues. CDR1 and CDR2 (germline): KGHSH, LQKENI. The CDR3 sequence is CASSPLRGTGAREQYF. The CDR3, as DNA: TGTGCCAGCTCACCTCTTAGGGGGACAGGGGCTCGCGAGCAGTACTTC.

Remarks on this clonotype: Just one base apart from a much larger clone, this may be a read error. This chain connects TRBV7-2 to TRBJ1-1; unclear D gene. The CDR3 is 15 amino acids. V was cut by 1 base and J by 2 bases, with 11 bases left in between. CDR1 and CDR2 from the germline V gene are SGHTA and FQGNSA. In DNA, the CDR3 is TGTGCCAGCAGCTTAGATCCAGCCATAAACACTGAAGCTTTCTTT. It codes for CASSLDPAINTEAFF.